One T cell receptor (beta chain) is described in this entry. Sequenced by immunoSEQ multiplex PCR; TCRdb stores in-frame clones only, minus some. The sample contains about 73,000 clones, more than 90% of which appear only once. The sample is drawn from a study of OX40 agonist ivuxolimab in advanced cancers. The overall study: At doses from 0.01 to 10 mg/kg, patients were given intravenous ivuxolimab every 2 weeks.

In germline, CDR1 is SGHDT, CDR2 YYEEEE. The CDR3 is 15 amino acids. Between the trimmed V and J ends, which lost 6 bases and 3 bases, there was a span of 17 bases. Sequenced here: CD4+ or CD8+ T cells sorted from blood, sampled in a trial of the OX40 agonist ivuxolimab. The clonotype was recovered from an adult with an advanced solid tumor such as melanoma, head and neck, liver or kidney cancer. The chain links TRBV5-6 to TRBJ2-3, with D perhaps being TRBD1 or TRBD2 (5 bases each). The CDR3 protein is CASNFLGWGTDTQYF. The CDR3 DNA is TGTGCCAGCAACTTTCTCGGTTGGGGGACAGATACGCAGTATTTT.